This T cell receptor (beta chain) was sequenced during a study of blood T cells in healthy people across ages. V was clipped by 6 bases and J by 1 base; unmatched bases: 8. The CDR3 consists of 18 residues. Germline-derived CDR1 and CDR2 are MNHEY and SVGEGT. Worth noting for this clonotype: The antigen is not known.

Points from the study as a whole: Compared with aged donors, long-lived donors showed fewer expanded clones, suggesting selection.

PCR was performed a second time for 7 to 11 cycles using a sample-barcoded 5' primer and a J-beta primer mix. Each of the cDNA molecules was tagged by a template-switch adaptor with 12 random nucleotides. Every individual sample yielded 2.5 million or more paired-end reads (each containing CDR3). Each CDR3 protein gets one entry after TCRdb re-called the 5' RACE reads with MiXCR. Of about 1.6 million distinct CDR3 sequences listed, about 31% are singletons. The genes are TRBV6-2 or TRBV6-3 and TRBJ2-3, with TRBD2 matching over 15 bases. This sequence originates from a young woman in good health. Sequencing was carried out using blood. In DNA form, the CDR3 reads TGTGCCAGCAGGGTAGGACTAGCGGGAGGGCCTGGCACAGATACGCAGTATTTT. Translation gives CASRVGLAGGPGTDTQYF.